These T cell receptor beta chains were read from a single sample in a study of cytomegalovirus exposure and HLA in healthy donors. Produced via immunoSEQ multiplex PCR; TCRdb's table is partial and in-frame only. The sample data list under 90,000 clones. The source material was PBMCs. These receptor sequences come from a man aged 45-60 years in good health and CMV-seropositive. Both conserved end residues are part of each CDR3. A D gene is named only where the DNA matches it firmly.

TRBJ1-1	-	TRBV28	TGTGCCAGCAGTTTAGCCCGGTGGAGGATAAACACTGAAGCTTTCTTT	CASSLARWRINTEAFF
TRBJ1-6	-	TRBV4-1	TGCGCCAGCAGCCCCGGGACTTTGGGGATGATTTTGAATTCACCCCTCCACTTT	CASSPGTLGMILNSPLHF
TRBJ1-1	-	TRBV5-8	TGTGCCAGCAGCCTCTCGGCCGCTAGGAACACTGAAGCTTTCTTT	CASSLSAARNTEAFF
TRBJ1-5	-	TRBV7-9	TGTGCCAGCAGCTTAGCGCTAGTGCCGTGGAATCAGCCCCAGCATTTT	CASSLALVPWNQPQHF
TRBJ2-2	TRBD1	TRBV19	TGTGCCAGTATCGGGACAGCCGGGGAGCTGTTTTTT	CASIGTAGELFF
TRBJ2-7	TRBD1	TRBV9	TGTGCCAGCAGCGCCGGGACAGTTCCCTACGAGCAGTACTTC	CASSAGTVPYEQYF
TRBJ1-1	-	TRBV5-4	TGTGCCAGCAGCTTGGGGGGCAGGGGTTGGACTGAAGCTTTCTTT	CASSLGGRGWTEAFF
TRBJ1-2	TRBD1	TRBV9	TGTGCCAGCAGCGTAGAGGAGGGACAGATCTATGGCTACACCTTC	CASSVEEGQIYGYTF
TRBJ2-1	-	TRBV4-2	TGTGCCAGCAGCCAAGAGGCTAGGCAGCTCGGAAATGAGCAGTTCTTC	CASSQEARQLGNEQFF
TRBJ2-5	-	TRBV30	TGTGCCTGGAGTGTACACAGGCGAATAGGGGAGACCCAGTACTTC	CAWSVHRRIGETQYF
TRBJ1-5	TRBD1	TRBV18	TGTGCCAGCTCACCACGTGGACGGGACAGCGGTCAGCCCCAGCATTTT	CASSPRGRDSGQPQHF
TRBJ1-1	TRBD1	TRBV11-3	TGTGCCAGCAGCTTAGAAGAGGGGGCGGACGAAGCTTTCTTT	CASSLEEGADEAFF
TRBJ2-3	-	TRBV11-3	TGTGCCAGCAGCTTAGATCGGTTGGCGGGCATGAGCACAGATACGCAGTATTTT	CASSLDRLAGMSTDTQYF
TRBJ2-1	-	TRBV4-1	TGCGCCAGCAGCCGCACCCGGGATGCCTACAATGAGCAGTTCTTC	CASSRTRDAYNEQFF
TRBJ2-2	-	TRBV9	TGTGCCAGCAGCGTAACAACATCCCTCGGAGGTGGGGAGCTGTTTTTT	CASSVTTSLGGGELFF
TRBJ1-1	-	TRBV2	TGTGCCAGCAGCCCTTGGGAGGGCCGAACTGAAGCTTTCTTT	CASSPWEGRTEAFF
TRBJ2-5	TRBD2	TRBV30	TGTGCCTGGAGTTATAGCGGGAGGACGTACCAAGAGACCCAGTACTTC	CAWSYSGRTYQETQYF
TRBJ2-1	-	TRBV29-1	TGCAGCGTTGAAGATTGGCAGGCCCCTGAGTTCTTC	CSVEDWQAPEFF
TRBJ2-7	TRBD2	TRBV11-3	TGTGCCAGCAGCTTAGCATCGAGCGGGAGCTACGAGCAGTACTTC	CASSLASSGSYEQYF
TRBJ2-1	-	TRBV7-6	TGTGCCAGCAGCTTAGCCCAGCGGCATACCTCCTACAATGAGCAGTTCTTC	CASSLAQRHTSYNEQFF
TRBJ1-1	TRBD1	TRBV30	TGTGCCTGGAGTGGGACAGGGAACACTGAAGCTTTCTTT	CAWSGTGNTEAFF
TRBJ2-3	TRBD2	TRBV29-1	TGCAGCGTCGGGGCGGGAGGAACAGATACGCAGTATTTT	CSVGAGGTDTQYF
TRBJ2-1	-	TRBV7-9	TGTGCCGGGCTTGATCGAGGGTACAATGAGCAGTTCTTC	CAGLDRGYNEQFF
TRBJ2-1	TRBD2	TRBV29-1	TGCAGCGTGGGACTAGCGGGAGGGTACAATGAGCAGTTCTTC	CSVGLAGGYNEQFF
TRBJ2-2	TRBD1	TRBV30	TGTGCCTGGACCTCAGGGACAGGACCCACCGGGGAGCTGTTTTTT	CAWTSGTGPTGELFF
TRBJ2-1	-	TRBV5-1	TGCGCCAGCGGAGTAGTAGTCTCTGTTACCAATGAGCAGTTCTTC	CASGVVVSVTNEQFF
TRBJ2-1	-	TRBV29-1	TGCAGCGTGGTACAGGGCACGGTCTTGATTAGGGATGAGCAGTTCTTC	CSVVQGTVLIRDEQFF
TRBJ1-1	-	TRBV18	TGTGCCAGCTCACCAGGACAGAACACTGAAGCTTTCTTT	CASSPGQNTEAFF
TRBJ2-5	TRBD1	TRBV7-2	TGTGCCAGCAGCTTGGGGACAGGGGGCCAGACCCAGTACTTC	CASSLGTGGQTQYF
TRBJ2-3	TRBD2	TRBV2	TGTGCCAGCAGGGGGGACTACACAGATACGCAGTATTTT	CASRGDYTDTQYF
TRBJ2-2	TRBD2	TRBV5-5	TGTGCCAGCAGCTCTCCGGGACTAGCGGGATGGACCGGGGAGCTGTTTTTT	CASSSPGLAGWTGELFF
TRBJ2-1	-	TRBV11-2	TGTGCCAGCAGCTTGAGGGGGGAGCAGTTCTTC	CASSLRGEQFF
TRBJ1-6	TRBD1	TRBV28	TGTGCCAGCAGTTTAAGACAGGGAAATTCACCCCTCCACTTT	CASSLRQGNSPLHF
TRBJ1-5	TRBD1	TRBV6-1	TGTGCCAGCAGTCACAGGGGGTATAATCAGCCCCAGCATTTT	CASSHRGYNQPQHF
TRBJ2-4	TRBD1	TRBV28	TGTGCCAGCAGTTCCCAACAGGGGTGGGAAAACATTCAGTACTTC	CASSSQQGWENIQYF
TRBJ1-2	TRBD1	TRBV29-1	TGCAGCACACAGGGGGCTAACTATGGCTACACCTTC	CSTQGANYGYTF
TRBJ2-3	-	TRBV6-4	TGTGCCAGCAGTGTTGATGGCCCAGATACGCAGTATTTT	CASSVDGPDTQYF
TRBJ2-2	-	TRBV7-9	TGTGCCAGCAGCTTAGCAGGAGGGGGGGTCCGCACAGGGGAGCTGTTTTTT	CASSLAGGGVRTGELFF
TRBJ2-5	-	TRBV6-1	TGTGCCAGCAGTGAGATTGGAGGGCAGTGGGAGACCCAGTACTTC	CASSEIGGQWETQYF
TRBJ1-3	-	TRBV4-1	TGCGCCAGCAGCAGTTCACAGGGAATTCAAGGAAACACCATATATTTT	CASSSSQGIQGNTIYF
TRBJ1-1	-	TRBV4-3	TGCGCCAGCAGCCAAGATTGGGGGGACACTGAAGCTTTCTTT	CASSQDWGDTEAFF